This T cell receptor beta chain derives from a study of blood T cell repertoires in COVID-19. The CDR3 loop spans 15 amino acids. With 2 bases removed from V and 5 bases from J, the gap between germline ends came to 12 bases. Per the germline V gene, CDR1 is SGHVT and CDR2 is SQSDAQ. This clone showed up just a few times. Libraries were prepared by immunoSEQ multiplex PCR; TCRdb keeps only in-frame clonotypes and omits some of them. The sample lists 200,000 or so clones; roughly 90% were seen once. This clonotype was sampled from a man in his 70s with acute or convalescent COVID-19. The chain combines TRBV7-4 with TRBJ1-4; D is possibly TRBD1 (5 bases). Source material: peripheral blood. This CDR3 reads CASSLLDQGNEKLFF. The CDR3 DNA reads TGTGCCAGCAGCTTACTTGACCAGGGAAATGAAAAACTGTTTTTT.